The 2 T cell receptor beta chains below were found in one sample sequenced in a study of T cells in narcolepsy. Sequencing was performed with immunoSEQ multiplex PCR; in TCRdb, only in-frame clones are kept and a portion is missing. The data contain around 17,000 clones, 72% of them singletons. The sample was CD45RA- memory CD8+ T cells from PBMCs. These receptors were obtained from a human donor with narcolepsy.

CDR3 nucleotides: TGTGCCAGCAGCGGACAGGGCCGCTCCTACGAGCAGTACTTC. This encodes CASSGQGRSYEQYF. The chain employs TRBV5-8 and TRBJ2-7; 8 bases are a match to TRBD1. The CDR3 sequence is 14 residues long. The V gene's germline CDR1 is SGHTS and CDR2 YDEGEE. The V segment lost 4 bases and the J segment 0 bases; nucleotides outside the gene matches: 3.

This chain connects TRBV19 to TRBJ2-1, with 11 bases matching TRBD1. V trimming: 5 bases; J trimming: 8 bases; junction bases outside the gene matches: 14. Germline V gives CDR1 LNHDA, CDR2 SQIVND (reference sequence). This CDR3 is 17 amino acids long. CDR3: CASSLRTGGIFEDEQFF. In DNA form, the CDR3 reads TGTGCCAGTAGTCTACGGACAGGGGGCATCTTTGAGGATGAGCAGTTCTTC.